Listed here are 24 T cell receptor beta chains from one sample, sequenced in a study of CD8 T cells in Susac syndrome. Random hexamers primed reverse transcription of about 0.45 to 1 ug RNA. Via MiXCR, TCRdb re-called the immunoSEQ multiplex PCR reads, giving one row per CDR3 protein. The profile covers fewer than 150,000 distinct CDR3 sequences, with more than 75% appearing a single time and around 0.24% taken by the ten largest. The sequencing sample was made of CD8+ T cells from PBMCs. These receptors all come from a human donor with multiple sclerosis.

The chain carries TRBV7-9 and TRBJ2-1; D not certain. The CDR3 extends over 15 amino acids. CDR1 is SEHNR and CDR2 is FQNEAQ in the germline V gene (reference sequence). Trimming pared 5 bases from V and 2 bases from J, leaving 13 bases between. CDR3 loop: CASSPFGEPYNEQFF. In DNA form, the CDR3 reads TGTGCCAGCAGCCCCTTTGGGGAACCCTACAATGAGCAGTTCTTC.

V gene TRBV28 combines with J gene TRBJ2-4; D is undetermined. CDR1 and CDR2 from the germline V gene are MDHEN and SYDVKM. This CDR3 contains 14 residues. V lost 4 bases to trimming and J lost 8 bases, with 15 bases between them. The CDR3 DNA sequence: TGTGCCAGCAGTTATGGGGTAGCCTCCGACATTCAGTACTTC. Its translation: CASSYGVASDIQYF.

V and J are TRBV28 and TRBJ2-2; D might be TRBD1 (5 bases). CDR3 length: 12 amino acids. Germline CDR1 reads MDHEN; CDR2 reads SYDVKM. Between the trimmed V and J ends, which lost 7 bases and 7 bases, there was a span of 10 bases. The CDR3 coding sequence is TGTGCCAGCACCCCGCAGGGCGGGGAGCTGTTTTTT. This sequence encodes CASTPQGGELFF.

The sample holds a few counts of this clonotype. This chain links TRBV5-6 with TRBJ2-7; D might be TRBD1 or TRBD2, each matching 5 bases. The V end lost 0 bases, the J end lost 0 bases, and 10 bases lay between the germline ends. CDR1 is SGHDT and CDR2 is YYEEEE in the germline V gene. The CDR3 consists of 15 residues. The CDR3 region is CASSLEGESSYEQYF. The DNA of the CDR3 is TGTGCCAGCAGCTTGGAAGGGGAGAGCTCCTACGAGCAGTACTTC.

This clonotype was picked up one time. The chain has TRBV4-3 and TRBJ2-7; no reliable D call. V lost 0 bases and J lost 4, with 7 bases in between. The CDR3 totals 13 residues. Germline loops: CDR1 LGHNA, CDR2 YSLEER. The CDR3, as DNA: TGCGCCAGCAGCCAAGACGGGTGGTACGAGCAGTACTTC. Amino acids: CASSQDGWYEQYF.

V and J are TRBV7-9 and TRBJ1-3; 7 bases line up with TRBD1. Germline CDR1 reads SEHNR; CDR2 reads FQNEAQ (reference sequence). With V trimmed by 5 bases and J by 0 bases, 4 bases remained unmatched. The CDR3 length is 15 residues. The CDR3 is CASSAPGGSGNTIYF. For the CDR3, the DNA is TGTGCCAGCAGCGCACCAGGGGGCTCTGGAAACACCATATATTTT.

The CDR3 reads CASSQGLSSYNEQFF. CDR3 sequence (DNA): TGCGCCAGCAGCCAAGGACTATCCTCCTACAATGAGCAGTTCTTC. The chain is built from TRBV4-3 and TRBJ2-1; D possibly corresponds to TRBD2 (5 bases). Germline V gene sequence: CDR1 LGHNA, CDR2 YSLEER. V was clipped by 1 base and J by 0 bases, with 7 bases between them. CDR3 length: 15 residues.

The chain combines TRBV11-2 with TRBJ2-7, with unresolved D. The CDR3 extends over 14 amino acids. V was pared by 2 bases and J by 0 bases, with 8 bases between. Germline assignment: CDR1 SGHAT and CDR2 FQNNGV. The CDR3 region is CASSLISPSYEQYF. The CDR3 DNA reads as TGTGCCAGCAGCTTAATCTCCCCCTCCTACGAGCAGTACTTC.

The V gene is TRBV20-1, the J gene TRBJ1-5; D is unclear. The CDR3 consists of 18 residues. The germline gives CDR1 DFQATT, CDR2 SNEGSKA (reference sequence). Trimming left V 0 bases short and J 1 base short, with 19 bases between. The CDR3 nucleotides read TGCAGTGCTAGAGATTTTGGGGTTGGACTCAGAAGCAATCAGCCCCAGCATTTT. It yields the protein CSARDFGVGLRSNQPQHF.

The V call is TRBV18, the J call TRBJ2-7; TRBD1 might be the D (6 bases). This CDR3 is built from 14 residues. The V gene lost 4 bases and the J gene lost 3 bases, with 13 bases spanning the gap. Germline lookup yields CDR1 KGHSH and CDR2 LQKENI. The CDR3 is CASSLDSADYEQYF. The CDR3 nucleotides read TGTGCCAGCTCACTGGACAGTGCGGACTACGAGCAGTACTTC.

The chain combines TRBV28 with TRBJ1-2, with no clear D. This CDR3 contains 14 residues. V was shortened by 3 bases and J by 4 bases, with 12 bases between the two germline ends. Germline V CDR1 and CDR2: MDHEN, SYDVKM. The CDR3 loop reads CASSFRGGGYGYTF. The CDR3 bases are TGTGCCAGCAGTTTCCGGGGAGGTGGCTATGGCTACACCTTC.

The chain's CDR3 is CASSPLGPNQPQHF. The CDR3 nucleotides read TGTGCCAGCAGTCCCCTTGGGCCTAATCAGCCCCAGCATTTT. This chain uses TRBV12-3 or TRBV12-4 with TRBJ1-5; unclear D gene. The CDR3 is made up of 14 amino acids. The V gene lost 5 bases and the J gene lost 4 bases, with 12 bases spanning the gap.

As DNA, the CDR3 is TGTGCCAGCAGCTCCTTGGACTACGAGCAGTACTTC. This encodes CASSSLDYEQYF. The rearrangement uses TRBV7-9 and TRBJ2-7; D not certain. V lost 4 bases and J lost 3, with 7 bases in between. The CDR3 is 12 residues long. CDR1 is SEHNR and CDR2 is FQNEAQ in the germline V gene (reference sequence).

This sequence joins TRBV20-1 and TRBJ1-1; tentative D call: TRBD1 (5 bases). Germline V gene data show CDR1 as DFQATT and CDR2 as SNEGSKA (reference sequence). CDR3 length: 13 residues. Trimming stripped 3 bases from V and 0 bases from J, with 8 bases between. The chain's CDR3 is CSARGGMNTEAFF. CDR3 bases: TGCAGTGCTAGGGGGGGGATGAACACTGAAGCTTTCTTT.

The gene calls are TRBV7-6 and TRBJ2-5; the D is unclear. The CDR3 is made up of 14 amino acids. Trimming removed 3 bases from V and 1 base from J, with 9 bases in between. Germline V gene sequence: CDR1 SGHVS, CDR2 FNYEAQ. Here the CDR3 reads CASSLLISQETQYF. CDR3 DNA sequence: TGTGCCAGCAGCTTGCTAATTTCCCAAGAGACCCAGTACTTC.

This clonotype has only one observation. The rearrangement uses TRBV3-1 and TRBJ2-1; D is undetermined. V lost 0 bases and J lost 0, with 12 bases in between. CDR3 length: 17 residues. Germline assignment: CDR1 LGHDT and CDR2 YNNKEL (reference sequence). CDR3: CASSQEPLLSSYNEQFF. The DNA of the CDR3 is TGTGCCAGCAGCCAAGAGCCCCTCCTGAGCTCCTACAATGAGCAGTTCTTC.

Only one count was recorded for this clonotype. The chain joins TRBV5-4 to TRBJ2-7, with D unresolved. Germline V lookup: CDR1 SGHNT, CDR2 YYREEE (reference sequence). Trimming removed 0 bases from V and 4 bases from J, with 8 bases in between. The CDR3 covers 13 residues. CDR3 sequence (DNA): TGTGCCAGCAGCTTGGCCTTGGAGTACGAGCAGTACTTC. Its protein is CASSLALEYEQYF.

This clonotype was seen a few times. This chain joins TRBV6-2 or TRBV6-3 and TRBJ2-7; D is unresolved. The CDR3 runs to 13 residues. The V and J ends lost 2 bases and 0 bases respectively, with 5 bases between them. Per germline, CDR1 MNHEY and CDR2 SVGEGT. Written as DNA, the CDR3 is TGTGCCAGCAGTTACGACGACTCCTACGAGCAGTACTTC. Amino acids: CASSYDDSYEQYF.

The chain recombines TRBV27 with TRBJ2-7; 8 nucleotides agree with TRBD2. Germline loops: CDR1 MNHEY, CDR2 SMNVEV (reference sequence). With V trimmed by 2 bases and J by 3 bases, 9 bases remained unmatched. This CDR3 is 16 amino acids long. The CDR3 DNA reads TGTGCCAGCAGTTTAGTAAGAGGTAGCGGGATCTACGAGCAGTACTTC. Its translation is CASSLVRGSGIYEQYF.

The chain carries TRBV11-2 and TRBJ2-3; 7 nucleotides match TRBD2. This CDR3 has 13 residues. Germline V CDR1 and CDR2: SGHAT, FQNNGV. V lost 6 bases and J lost 3; bases outside the gene matches: 3. CDR3 amino acids: CASRGGWTDTQYF. The DNA for the CDR3 is TGTGCCAGCAGGGGGGGGTGGACAGATACGCAGTATTTT.

The count of this clonotype is one. The chain employs TRBV5-1 and TRBJ2-4; 12 bases line up with TRBD1. Unmatched junction bases numbered 7, after V lost 4 bases and J lost 8 bases. Germline V CDR1 and CDR2: SGHRS, YFSETQ. This CDR3 has 15 amino acids. In DNA form, the CDR3 reads TGCGCCAGCAGCCCGGGGACAGGGGGCCAGGACATTCAGTACTTC. Its protein is CASSPGTGGQDIQYF.

The chain carries TRBV5-6 and TRBJ2-7, with D tentatively TRBD2 (6 bases). The CDR3 runs to 14 residues. Trimming removed 3 bases from V and 2 bases from J, with 12 bases in between. Germline-derived CDR1 and CDR2 are SGHDT and YYEEEE. For the CDR3, the DNA is TGTGCCAGCAGCTCCATCCCGGGAGCCTACGAGCAGTACTTC. Translating it yields CASSSIPGAYEQYF.

CDR3 sequence reads: CASSYATGGTYEQYF. The CDR3 DNA reads as TGTGCCAGCAGTTATGCGACTGGGGGCACCTACGAGCAGTACTTC. The J gene is TRBJ2-7, the V gene TRBV27, with a tentative D call TRBD1 (6 bases). Germline CDR1 reads MNHEY; CDR2 reads SMNVEV (reference sequence). This CDR3 comprises 15 residues. Trimming left V 4 bases short and J 2 bases short, with 15 bases between.

J is TRBJ2-7 and V is TRBV2; D not certain. CDR1 is SNHLY, CDR2 FYNNEI, per germline. Between the trimmed V and J ends, which lost 6 bases and 2 bases, there was a span of 8 bases. The CDR3 is 12 amino acids. CDR3: CASSELTYEQYF. In DNA, the CDR3 is TGTGCCAGCAGCGAGTTGACCTACGAGCAGTACTTC.